Sequencing of this T cell receptor beta chain was carried out in a study of T-cell reconstitution after alpha-beta-depleted transplantation in children. TCRbeta library preparation incorporated unique molecular identifiers. Each CDR3 protein gets one entry after TCRdb re-called the PCR reads with MiXCR. The sample holds a few hundred thousand distinct CDR3 sequences, under 13% seen once. Losses at the gene ends were 3 bases for V and 1 base for J; bases not matched to a gene: 1. Germline CDR1 is SGHRS and CDR2 is YFSETQ. This CDR3 comprises 15 residues. This clonotype was observed many times. The origin of this receptor is a human donor who donated a stem cell graft to a child with acute lymphoblastic leukemia. The sample in question was PBMCs from the stem cell graft donor, obtained from the stem cell graft. V is TRBV5-1 and J is TRBJ2-2; 9 nucleotides match TRBD1. In DNA form, the CDR3 reads TGCGCCAGCAGCTCGGACAGGGGGAACACCGGGGAGCTGTTTTTT. It yields the protein CASSSDRGNTGELFF.